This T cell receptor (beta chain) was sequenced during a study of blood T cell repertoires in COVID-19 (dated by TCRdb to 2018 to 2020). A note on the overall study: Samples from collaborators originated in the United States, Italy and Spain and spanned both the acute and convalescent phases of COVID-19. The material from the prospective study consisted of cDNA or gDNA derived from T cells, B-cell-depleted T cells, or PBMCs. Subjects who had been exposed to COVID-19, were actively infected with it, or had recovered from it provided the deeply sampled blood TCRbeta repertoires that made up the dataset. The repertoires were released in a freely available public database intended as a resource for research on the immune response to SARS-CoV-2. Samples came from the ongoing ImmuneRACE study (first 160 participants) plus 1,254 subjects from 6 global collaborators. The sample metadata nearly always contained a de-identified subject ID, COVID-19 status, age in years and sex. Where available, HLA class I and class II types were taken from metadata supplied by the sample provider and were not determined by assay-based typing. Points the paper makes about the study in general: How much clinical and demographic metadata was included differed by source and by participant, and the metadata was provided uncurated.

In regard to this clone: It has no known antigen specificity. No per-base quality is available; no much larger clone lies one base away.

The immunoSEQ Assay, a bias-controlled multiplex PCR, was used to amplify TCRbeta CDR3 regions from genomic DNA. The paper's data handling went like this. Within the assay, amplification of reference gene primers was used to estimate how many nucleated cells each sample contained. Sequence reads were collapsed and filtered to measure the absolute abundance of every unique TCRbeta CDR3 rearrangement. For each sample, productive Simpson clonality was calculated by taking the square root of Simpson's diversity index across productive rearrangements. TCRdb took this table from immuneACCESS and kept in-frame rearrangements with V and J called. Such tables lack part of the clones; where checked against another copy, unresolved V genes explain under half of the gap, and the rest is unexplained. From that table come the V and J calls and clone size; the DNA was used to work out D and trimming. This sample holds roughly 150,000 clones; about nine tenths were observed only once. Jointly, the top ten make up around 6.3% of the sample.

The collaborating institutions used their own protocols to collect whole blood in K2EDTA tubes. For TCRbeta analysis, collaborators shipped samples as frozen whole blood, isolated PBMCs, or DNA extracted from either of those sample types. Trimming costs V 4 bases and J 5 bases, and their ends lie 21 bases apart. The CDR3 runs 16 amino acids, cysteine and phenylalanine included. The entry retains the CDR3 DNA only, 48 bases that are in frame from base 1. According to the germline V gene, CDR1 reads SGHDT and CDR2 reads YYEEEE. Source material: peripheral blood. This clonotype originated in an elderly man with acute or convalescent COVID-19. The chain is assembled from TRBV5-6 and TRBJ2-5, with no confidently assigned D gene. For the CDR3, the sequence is CASSPIPGADGETQYF. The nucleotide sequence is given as TGTGCCAGCAGCCCGATCCCCGGCGCCGACGGGGAGACCCAGTACTTC.